Listed here is a single T cell receptor beta chain. Its binding antigen is unknown. Base quality data are lacking; no much larger clone is found one base away. The data are from a study of cytomegalovirus exposure and HLA in healthy donors (TCRdb year 2017). Some background on the complete study: In an earlier analysis of 550 to 750 of the donors, 276 Gb of sequence data and approximately 120 million unique TCR beta sequences from roughly 190 million T cells were reported. Among about 410 genotyped donors of the cohort, an average of around 250,000 unique TCR beta nucleotide sequences was sequenced per donor, of which 15% to 20% were non-productive. Alongside the repertoire data, information on donor age, sex, ethnicity and CMV serostatus was compiled. A later analysis re-analyzed previously published TCR beta repertoires from 666 donors and added high-resolution HLA genotyping to study TCR occurrence patterns. The genetic ancestry cluster associated with self-reported Caucasian donors included about 84% of the approximately 430 genotyped donors. An early release that covered 640 HLA-typed donors contained approximately 300 gigabases of sequencing data and approximately 85 million unique TCR sequences. To predict cytomegalovirus infection status, the study brought together high-throughput TCR immunosequencing, statistical association of individual TCRs with disease status, and machine learning. Genome-wide SNP genotypes for about 55% of the roughly 670 donors were used in a later genetic analysis, which treated that subset as a discovery cohort. The number of donors typed differed by locus, with about 629-640 for A, B, C, DRB1 and DQB1, more than 500 for DQA1, 600 to 610 for DPA1, and some 470 for DPB1. Because of strong linkage in the cohort, roughly 5 DR-DQ haplotypes were treated as single units for association and clustering. In the later analysis, no new phenotypic data were used to find candidate immune exposures; instead, reliance was placed on TCR beta sequences and their occurrence across donors. The study aimed to test whether cataloging public T cell receptors could reveal signatures of past pathogen exposure. Along with the approximately 700-subject first cohort, a separate validation cohort of over a hundred different subjects was used. The study used immunosequencing to profile the T cell repertoires of hundreds of subjects and linked those repertoires to cytomegalovirus serostatus. An earlier analysis of several hundred of the donors applied high-throughput TCR beta sequencing to assess whether each TCR beta V gene segment acted as functional or pseudogenic. All discovery cohort repertoires had been generated using a single sequencing platform. HLA typing covered class I and class II loci at four-digit resolution. Overall study results and their limits: Because the 87-base-pair reads could not distinguish some IMGT-functional V segments, including TRBV6-2 and TRBV6-3, those segments were excluded. In a later analysis, HLA-associated TCR beta chains were found to be more clonally expanded and to have lower generation probabilities than equally common non-associated chains. In a later analysis, the rate of TCR association differed among HLA loci, with DRB1 alleles having the most associated TCRs and HLA-C alleles having the fewest. In a later genetic analysis, a missense DCLRE1C variant was associated with V-gene and J-gene trimming of TCR beta chains, and the association was replicated in an independent cohort. A few of the identified cytomegalovirus-associated TCR beta chains were confirmed in vitro to be specific for cytomegalovirus antigens. At a false discovery rate of 0.05, a later analysis linked roughly 17,000 TCR beta sequences to specific HLA alleles. Strong co-occurrence of HLA alleles, especially DR and DQ, made assigning TCR associations to individual alleles difficult. The authors suggested that the approach could potentially be generalized to other disease states and immunological phenotypes. Sequencing depth was assumed to be roughly uniform across donors in the presence/absence analyses, though that assumption may not hold. A cluster of highly shared sequence variants was judged likely to represent a technical artifact of the sequencing pipeline. The study listed around 160 TCR beta chains as associated with cytomegalovirus. Most TCR sequences were observed very rarely across donors, whereas some public TCRs were present in many individuals. A further reported finding was that TCR beta sequences accurately predicted the HLA-A and HLA-B alleles for most subjects in the first cohort. In both the original and validation cohorts, the classifier was reported to diagnose cytomegalovirus status with high specificity and sensitivity. This cohort had only TCR beta chains sequenced, and the lack of alpha or paired-chain data limited which features could be detected. Correlated functional status among segregating V segments might reflect linkage disequilibrium, but an unknown experimental factor could not be ruled out. Broadly in line with IMGT annotations, most TCR beta V segments showed up in productive rearrangements about 90% or about 30% of the time in an earlier analysis of 587 of the donors. Several of the top co-occurrence clusters appeared to be linked to parvovirus B19, influenza, CMV and Epstein-Barr virus, according to a later analysis. Because HLA typing was missing for some donors at each locus, association tests included only the typed subset. CMV serostatus was the only immune exposure information available for the cohort. In a later genetic analysis, fewer N-insertions in productive TCRs were reported among donors in an Asian-associated ancestry cluster than the approximately 710-donor mean. Because counts were too low, about 18 rarely observed V segments, including chromosome 9 orphons, were excluded from the earlier analysis of roughly 580 of the donors. A later analysis found that most CMV-associated TCR beta chains appeared HLA-restricted, with HLA associations seemingly driven largely by CMV exposure.

The cohort was made up of hundreds of healthy bone marrow donors. All cohort members were sampled while nominally healthy, although unrecorded immune exposures were likely present. The donor tested CMV seronegative, placing the donor among the 350 or so seronegative members of the cohort. Each donor provided a peripheral blood sample, and peripheral blood mononuclear cells were used for TCR beta sequencing. Genomic DNA was extracted from the blood cell samples with the Qiagen DNeasy Blood Extraction Kit. From its cysteine to its phenylalanine, the CDR3 spans 13 amino acids. Only CDR3 DNA is held: 39 bases, read in frame from base 1. Looking up the germline V gene yields CDR1 MDHEN and CDR2 SYDVKM. Between the V and J ends, shortened by 3 bases and 4 bases respectively, the junction contains 7 bases. The receptor library was made with the immunoSEQ multiplex PCR assay. For the multiplex PCR, a mixture combining 60 forward primers for TCR Vbeta segments and 13 reverse primers for TCR Jbeta segments was used. Amplification of the CDR3 region of rearranged TCR beta genes was performed with a multiplex PCR assay on genomic DNA. On the Illumina HiSeq System, the amplified TCR beta libraries were sequenced as 87-base-pair reads. Concerning the study's data processing: Across the 670 or so repertoires, a later analysis counted some 81 million unique TCR beta chains, 9 million to 14 million of which were shared by at least two donors. Raw reads were error-corrected and collapsed into unique sequences with a nearest-neighbor algorithm that merged closely related sequences to remove PCR and sequencing errors. V, D and J gene segments were assigned by aligning CDR3 sequences to IMGT reference sequences. For a sequence to be retained, a match of at least six nucleotides to both a V gene segment and a J gene segment was required. A rearrangement counted as productive if the CDR3 had no stop codons and remained in frame with V and J, and every other rearrangement counted as non-productive. Following IMGT convention, CDR3 was defined as the stretch from the second conserved V-encoded cysteine up to the conserved J-encoded phenylalanine. The earlier analysis of a few hundred of the donors excluded sequences that lacked an unambiguous match to a single V gene segment. An earlier analysis of fewer than 750 of the donors classified V segments as functional when productive rearrangements were above 56.7% and as segregating when the standard deviation between donors was above 5%. A statistical classification framework was developed to diagnose cytomegalovirus status using the catalog of TCR beta chain sequences. A later analysis assigned V and J genes by comparing TCR nucleotide sequences with IMGT/GENE-DB human TR gene sequences. A later analysis assigned CDR3 sequences and most-parsimonious VDJ recombination scenarios with the TCRdist pipeline. In a later analysis, each TCR beta chain was defined by its CDR3 amino acid sequence together with its V-gene family, and reads lacking a unique V-gene family were excluded. As a way to deal with suspected cross-contamination and a sequencing artifact, a later analysis dropped approximately 590 nucleotide sequences that were highly shared and had low generation probability. For each public chain, a later analysis derived a clonal expansion index from normalized ranks of inferred template counts within each repertoire. Generation probabilities in a later analysis came from a VDJ recombination model fitted to out-of-frame rearrangements, and those results were checked against IGoR. In a later analysis, hypergeometric tests were used to score TCR-TCR, TCR-HLA and TCR-CMV co-occurrence, with a repertoire-size bias correction applied to TCR pairs. False discovery rates were estimated in a later analysis by permuting HLA or CMV assignments 20 times. In a later analysis, co-occurring TCRs were grouped using DBSCAN, and TCRdist sequence similarity was added for clustering within HLA-allele-positive subsets. For co-occurrence clustering, repertoires with fewer than 30,000 or more than 120,000 public chains were excluded, along with about five repertoires with anomalous nucleotide sharing. Entries here come from immuneACCESS through TCRdb and include only in-frame sequences with V and J called. Some clones fail to appear in such tables; in the studies checked, an unresolved V gene covers under half of the shortfall, and the cause of the remainder is unknown. The D gene and trimming were derived from the DNA, and the V and J assignments and clone size from that table. The sample table shows 99,000 or so clones, and around 82% are seen once. Of the sample, approximately 2% falls within the top ten clones.

The receptor was isolated from a woman aged 40-49 years in good health and CMV-seronegative. This chain joins TRBV28 to TRBJ1-5; a tentative D match to TRBD1 spans 5 bases. Sequencing used PBMCs. The sequence in DNA is TGTGCCAGCAGTTTCCAGGGAAATCAGCCCCAGCATTTT. This codes for CASSFQGNQPQHF.